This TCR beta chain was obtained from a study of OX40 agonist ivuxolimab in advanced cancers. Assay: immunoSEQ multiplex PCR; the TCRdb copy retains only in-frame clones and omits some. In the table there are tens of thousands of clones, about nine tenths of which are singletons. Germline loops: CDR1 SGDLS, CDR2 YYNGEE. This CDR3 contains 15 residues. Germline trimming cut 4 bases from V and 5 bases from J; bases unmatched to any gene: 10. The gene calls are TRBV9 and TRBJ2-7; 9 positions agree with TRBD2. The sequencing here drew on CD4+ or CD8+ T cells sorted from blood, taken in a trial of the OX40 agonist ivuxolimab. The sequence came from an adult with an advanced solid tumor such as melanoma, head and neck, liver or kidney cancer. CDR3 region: CASSPPAGGSHEQYF. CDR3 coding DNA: TGTGCCAGCAGCCCTCCAGCGGGAGGCAGCCACGAGCAGTACTTC.